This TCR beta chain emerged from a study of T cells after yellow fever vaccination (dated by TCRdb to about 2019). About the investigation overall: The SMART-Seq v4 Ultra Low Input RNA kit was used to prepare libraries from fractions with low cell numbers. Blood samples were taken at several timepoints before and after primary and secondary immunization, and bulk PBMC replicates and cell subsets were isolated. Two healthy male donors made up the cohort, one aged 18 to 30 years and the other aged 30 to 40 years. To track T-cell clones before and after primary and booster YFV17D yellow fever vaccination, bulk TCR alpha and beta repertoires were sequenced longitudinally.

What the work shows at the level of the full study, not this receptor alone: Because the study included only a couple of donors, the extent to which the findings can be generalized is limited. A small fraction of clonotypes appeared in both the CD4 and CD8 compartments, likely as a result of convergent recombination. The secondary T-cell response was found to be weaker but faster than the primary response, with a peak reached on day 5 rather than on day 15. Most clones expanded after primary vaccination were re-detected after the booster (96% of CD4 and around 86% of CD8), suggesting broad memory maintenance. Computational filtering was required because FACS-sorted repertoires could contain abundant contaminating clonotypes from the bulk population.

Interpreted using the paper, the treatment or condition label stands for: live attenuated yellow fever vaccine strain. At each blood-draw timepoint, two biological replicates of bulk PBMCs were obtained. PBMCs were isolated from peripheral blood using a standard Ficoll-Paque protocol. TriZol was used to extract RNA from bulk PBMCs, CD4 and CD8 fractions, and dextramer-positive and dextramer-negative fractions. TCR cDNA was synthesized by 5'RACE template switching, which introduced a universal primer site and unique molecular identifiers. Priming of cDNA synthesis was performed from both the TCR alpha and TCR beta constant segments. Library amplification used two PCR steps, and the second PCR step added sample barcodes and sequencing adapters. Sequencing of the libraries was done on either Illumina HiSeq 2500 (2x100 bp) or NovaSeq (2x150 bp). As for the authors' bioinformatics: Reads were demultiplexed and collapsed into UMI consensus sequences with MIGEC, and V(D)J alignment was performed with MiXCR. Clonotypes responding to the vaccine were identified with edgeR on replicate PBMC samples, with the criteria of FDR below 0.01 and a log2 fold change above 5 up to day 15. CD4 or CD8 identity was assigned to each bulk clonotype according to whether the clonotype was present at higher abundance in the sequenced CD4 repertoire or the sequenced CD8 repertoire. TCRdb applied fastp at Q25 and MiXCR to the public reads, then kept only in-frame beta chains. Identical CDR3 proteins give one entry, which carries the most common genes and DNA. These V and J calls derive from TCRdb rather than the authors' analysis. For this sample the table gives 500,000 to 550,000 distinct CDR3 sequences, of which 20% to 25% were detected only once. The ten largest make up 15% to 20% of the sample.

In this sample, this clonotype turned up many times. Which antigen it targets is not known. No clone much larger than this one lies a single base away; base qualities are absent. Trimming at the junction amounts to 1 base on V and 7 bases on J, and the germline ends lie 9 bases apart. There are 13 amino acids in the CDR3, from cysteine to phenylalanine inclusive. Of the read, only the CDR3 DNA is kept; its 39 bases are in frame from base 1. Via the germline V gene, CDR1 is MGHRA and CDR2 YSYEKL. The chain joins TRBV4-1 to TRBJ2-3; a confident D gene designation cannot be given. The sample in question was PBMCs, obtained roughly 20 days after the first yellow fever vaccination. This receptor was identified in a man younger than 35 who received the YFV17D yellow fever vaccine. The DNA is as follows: TGCGCCAGCAGCCAAGTGCCTACAAATACGCAGTATTTT. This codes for CASSQVPTNTQYF.